Below, one T cell receptor beta chain is given with its context. Patients of the Seattle cohort, enrolled during active infection, were followed longitudinally. Profiling relied on immunoSEQ multiplex PCR, and the TCRdb table lists in-frame clones only, not all of them. The sample has fewer than 200,000 clones, approximately 86% seen once. The record originates from a study of blood T cell repertoires in COVID-19. Study overall: The study drew acute and convalescent COVID-19 samples from the United States, Italy and Spain. The cDNA or gDNA used as material had been derived from T cells, B-cell-depleted T cells, or PBMCs.

In germline, CDR1 is LGHDT, CDR2 YNNKEL (reference sequence). V lost 1 base, J lost 4 bases, and 8 bases lay in between. The CDR3 is 14 amino acids. The clonotype was recovered from a woman of 80 years or more with COVID-19, enrolled during active disease. V and J are TRBV3-1 (or the pseudogene TRBV3-2) and TRBJ1-5; D possibly corresponds to TRBD1 (5 bases). The sequenced sample was peripheral blood. The CDR3 region has the DNA TGTGCCAGCAGCCAAGTTCCAGGGAATCAGCCCCAGCATTTT. It encodes CASSQVPGNQPQHF.